Below are 30 T cell receptor beta chains sequenced from a single sample in a study of T cell responses to AZD1222 COVID-19 vaccine. Only in-frame clones appear in the TCRdb table, and some are missing; sequencing was by immunoSEQ multiplex PCR. The sample carries approximately 130,000 clones, about 88% recorded once. The sample here was peripheral blood, taken 28 days after the second AZD1222 dose. Receptor source: an adult who received the AZD1222 COVID-19 vaccine.

The chain couples TRBV10-2 to TRBJ2-7; no clear D. Germline V gene lookup returns CDR1 WSHSY and CDR2 SAAADI. Trimming shortened V by 0 bases and J by 2 bases, and 11 bases separated the two germline ends. This CDR3 has 15 residues. DNA of the CDR3: TGCGCCAGCAGTGAGTCGGGTAATCCTACCTACGAGCAGTACTTC. Encoded protein: CASSESGNPTYEQYF.

This rearrangement joins TRBV6-5 to TRBJ2-7; D is undetermined. Trimming left V 6 bases short and J 0 bases short, with 9 bases between. There are 13 residues in the CDR3. Germline V lookup: CDR1 MNHEY, CDR2 SVGAGI. CDR3 coding DNA: TGTGCCAGCAGGGGCGGACCCTCCTACGAGCAGTACTTC. This sequence encodes CASRGGPSYEQYF.

The rearrangement links TRBV10-3 to TRBJ2-7; 8 nucleotides align to TRBD1. The CDR3 length is 13 residues. J lost 6 bases, V lost 3 bases, and 4 bases had no gene match. CDR1 ENHRY and CDR2 SYGVKD come from the germline V gene. The CDR3 nucleotides read TGTGCCATCAGTGACAGGGGGCTAGGCGAGCAGTACTTC. This encodes CAISDRGLGEQYF.

The chain recombines TRBV6-5 with TRBJ2-7; no definite D call. The CDR3 consists of 13 residues. The V gene lost 6 bases and the J gene lost 0 bases, with 9 bases spanning the gap. Germline values: CDR1 MNHEY, CDR2 SVGAGI. The CDR3 nucleotides read TGTGCCAGCAGAGCTGTTAGCTCCTACGAGCAGTACTTC. Translating it yields CASRAVSSYEQYF.

Concerning this clone itself: At one end, the junction sequence differs from germline, possibly due to a read error. The V and J genes are TRBV15 and TRBJ2-7, with a possible D match to TRBD2 (6 bases). The germline V gene encodes CDR1 LNHNV and CDR2 YYDKDF (reference sequence). The CDR3 has 15 residues. CDR3: CATSRGGGKVYKQYF. The CDR3 bases are TGTGCCACCAGCAGAGGGGGAGGAAAAGTCTACAAGCAGTACTTC.

This clone was seen just once. The rearrangement uses TRBV6-5 and TRBJ1-1; D gene unclear. V dropped 5 bases and J dropped 5 bases, with 12 bases sitting between them. The germline CDR1 and CDR2 sequences are MNHEY and SVGAGI. CDR3 length equals 13 residues. The DNA for the CDR3 is TGTGCCAGCAGTCCCCCGCCAGGTACTGAAGCTTTCTTT. Its protein product is CASSPPPGTEAFF.

The chain recombines TRBV11-2 with TRBJ1-2; 10 bases agree with TRBD1. There are 14 residues in the CDR3. V lost 6 bases and J lost 2; bases outside the gene matches: 3. Germline V gene lookup returns CDR1 SGHAT and CDR2 FQNNGV. CDR3 amino acids: CASSRDRGNYGYTF. In DNA, the CDR3 is TGTGCCAGCAGTAGGGACAGGGGAAACTATGGCTACACCTTC.

This chain joins TRBV10-3 and TRBJ2-1, with 7 bases identical to TRBD2. Trimming cost V 8 bases and J 10 bases; bases outside gene matches: 14. Germline-derived CDR1 and CDR2 are ENHRY and SYGVKD. This CDR3 spans 14 amino acids. The DNA for the CDR3 is TGTGCCATCCGGGCGGGGGACCCTGGCGGGGAGCAGTTCTTC. This gives the protein CAIRAGDPGGEQFF.

The rearrangement uses TRBV30 and TRBJ1-4, with a weak D call TRBD1 (6 bases). The CDR3 contains 17 residues. Germline values: CDR1 GTSNPN, CDR2 SVGIG (reference sequence). Trimming shortened V by 6 bases and J by 0 bases, and 20 bases separated the two germline ends. The CDR3 region has the DNA TGTGCCTGTCCTGGGACACCCGAGCGTGCAACTAATGAAAAACTGTTTTTT. As protein: CACPGTPERATNEKLFF.

The DNA for the CDR3 is TGTGCTAGTGGTTTGGTACAGGGGTATAGCAATCAGCCCCAGCATTTT. Protein product: CASGLVQGYSNQPQHF. The V call is TRBV12-5, the J call TRBJ1-5; 7 bases agree with TRBD1. This CDR3 has 16 residues. The germline CDR1 and CDR2 sequences are LGHNT and FRNRAP. V lost 0 bases and J lost 0; bases outside the gene matches: 2.

This clone occurred a few times. The chain uses TRBV7-9 and TRBJ2-5; D is unclear. From germline, CDR1 is SEHNR and CDR2 FQNEAQ (reference sequence). V dropped 6 bases and J dropped 0 bases, with 11 bases sitting between them. The CDR3 runs 14 residues. This CDR3 is CASSVTVYQETQYF. In DNA, the CDR3 is TGTGCCAGCAGTGTGACTGTGTACCAAGAGACCCAGTACTTC.

This rearrangement joins TRBV2 to TRBJ1-5; 7 bases agree with TRBD1. Germline CDR1 and CDR2: SNHLY and FYNNEI. Trimming took 4 bases from V and 5 from J; bases not matched to a gene: 5. The CDR3 sequence is 14 residues long. The CDR3 coding sequence is TGTGCCAGCAGTGCCCGGACAGGACATCAGCCCCAGCATTTT. Translated, it gives CASSARTGHQPQHF.

V and J are TRBV6-5 and TRBJ2-5, with D maybe TRBD1 (5 bases). V was pared by 1 base and J by 4 bases, with 10 bases between. Germline CDR1 reads MNHEY; CDR2 reads SVGAGI. This CDR3 region has 14 residues. CDR3 nucleotides: TGTGCCAGCAGTTACTTAGGGGCTGGAGAGACCCAGTACTTC. This translates into CASSYLGAGETQYF.

The CDR3 DNA reads TGCGCCAGCACCGGGACAAGCCAAGAGACCCAGTACTTC. Its protein product is CASTGTSQETQYF. The chain is built from TRBV5-1 and TRBJ2-5; maybe TRBD1 (6 bases). The CDR3 consists of 13 residues. Trimming stripped 6 bases from V and 1 base from J, with 10 bases between. CDR1 is SGHRS and CDR2 is YFSETQ in the germline V gene.

The rearrangement uses TRBV19 and TRBJ2-1; no clear D gene. The CDR3 spans 10 residues. Trimming took 5 bases from V and 6 from J, leaving 2 bases between them. CDR1 is LNHDA and CDR2 is SQIVND in the germline V gene (reference sequence). The CDR3 loop reads CASSSNEQFF. The CDR3 DNA is TGTGCCAGTAGTTCCAATGAGCAGTTCTTC.

The CDR3 DNA is TGTGCCAGCAGCCGACTGGGGGGATTCGGGGAAGCTTTCTTT. Encoded protein: CASSRLGGFGEAFF. The chain employs TRBV11-1 and TRBJ1-1; D is possibly TRBD1 (5 bases). Germline CDR1 is SGHAT and CDR2 is FQDESV (reference sequence). The CDR3 runs to 14 residues. Trimming removed 5 bases from V and 8 bases from J, with 18 bases in between.

The V gene is TRBV7-2, the J gene TRBJ2-5; D is undetermined. The CDR3 is made up of 12 amino acids. The germline CDR1 and CDR2 sequences are SGHTA and FQGNSA. V was clipped by 2 bases and J by 3 bases, with 4 bases between them. The CDR3 region is CASSLNKETQYF. The CDR3 coding sequence is TGTGCCAGCAGCTTAAACAAAGAGACCCAGTACTTC.

Regarding this clone: The sample contains more than one DNA sequence encoding this CDR3. This chain links TRBV12-3 or TRBV12-4 with TRBJ2-7, with a weak D call TRBD1 (5 bases). This CDR3 is 12 amino acids long. Trimming removed 5 bases at V and 3 bases at J, with 8 bases between. CDR3 nucleotide sequence: TGTGCCAGCAGTCCAGACAGCTACGAGCAGTACTTC. Translating gives CASSPDSYEQYF.

In this sample, this clone turned up once. This sequence joins TRBV5-4 and TRBJ1-5; TRBD1 is a possible D gene (5 bases). Trimming left V 4 bases short and J 2 bases short, with 10 bases between. The CDR3 runs to 14 residues. The germline V gene has CDR1 SGHNT and CDR2 YYREEE (reference sequence). CDR3 nucleotides: TGTGCCAGCAGCGCGGGACGGGGCAATCAGCCCCAGCATTTT. Its protein product is CASSAGRGNQPQHF.

This clone was seen just once. The chain employs TRBV27 and TRBJ2-1; TRBD2 might be the D (5 bases). V was trimmed by 4 bases and J by 8 bases, leaving 9 bases between them. The CDR3 is 12 residues long. Germline V lookup: CDR1 MNHEY, CDR2 SMNVEV (reference sequence). CDR3 region: CASSSTSHEQFF. The CDR3 nucleotides are TGTGCCAGCAGTTCCACTAGTCATGAGCAGTTCTTC.

J is TRBJ2-7 and V is TRBV21-1; TRBD2 was called by the table and not checked on the DNA. TRBV21-1 is reported as a pseudogene. The CDR3 extends over 15 amino acids. The CDR3 spells CASSTGLAETYEQYF. Here the CDR3 DNA reads TGTGCCAGCAGCACCGGACTAGCGGAAACCTACGAGCAGTACTTC.

The genes are TRBV5-4 and TRBJ2-1, with a tentative D call TRBD2 (6 bases). There are 14 residues in the CDR3. V was clipped by 2 bases and J by 7 bases, with 13 bases between them. Germline CDR1 reads SGHNT; CDR2 reads YYREEE (reference sequence). The CDR3 sequence is CASSFAGIRNEQFF. Written as DNA, the CDR3 is TGTGCCAGCAGCTTCGCGGGAATACGTAATGAGCAGTTCTTC.

The chain joins TRBV10-2 to TRBJ1-5; tentative D call: TRBD1 (6 bases). The CDR3 extends over 13 amino acids. Germline values: CDR1 WSHSY, CDR2 SAAADI. The V gene lost 6 bases and the J gene lost 4 bases, with 10 bases spanning the gap. CDR3 residues: CASRDSENQPQHF. CDR3 DNA: TGCGCCAGCAGGGACAGTGAGAATCAGCCCCAGCATTTT.

This clone was observed a handful of times. V usage is TRBV6-5 and J usage is TRBJ1-1; D is undetermined. V lost 7 bases and J lost 0, with 3 bases in between. CDR1 is MNHEY and CDR2 is SVGAGI in the germline V gene. CDR3 length equals 11 residues. In DNA form, the CDR3 reads TGTGCCAGCACTATGAACACTGAAGCTTTCTTT. It codes for CASTMNTEAFF.

This clone came up a few times. The chain recombines TRBV9 with TRBJ1-2; D perhaps matches TRBD1 (5 bases). This CDR3 spans 15 amino acids. Germline-derived CDR1 and CDR2 are SGDLS and YYNGEE. V dropped 0 bases and J dropped 4 bases, with 13 bases sitting between them. CDR3 bases: TGTGCCAGCAGCGTAGCGGGGGTAATCTCCTATGGCTACACCTTC. Its translation: CASSVAGVISYGYTF.

The chain is built from TRBV30 and TRBJ2-5; tentatively, D is TRBD1 or TRBD2 (6 bases each). Germline CDR1 GTSNPN, CDR2 SVGIG (reference sequence). The CDR3 is 14 amino acids. V was cut by 5 bases and J by 2 bases, with 15 bases left in between. The CDR3 region is CAWGLGGHQETQYF. DNA for the CDR3: TGTGCCTGGGGCCTGGGGGGCCATCAAGAGACCCAGTACTTC. The full variable domain, rest sourced from reference TRBV30 and TRBJ2-5, is SQTIHQWPATLVQPVGSPLSLECTVEGTSNPNLYWYRQAAGRGLQLLFYSVGIGQISSEVPQNLSASRPQDRQFILSSKKLLLSDSGFYLCAWGLGGHQETQYFGPGTRLLVL.

Only a few counts were recorded for this clone. The chain employs TRBV18 and TRBJ1-5, with D maybe TRBD1 (5 bases). Trimming removed 3 bases at V and 2 bases at J, with 11 bases between. Germline-derived CDR1 and CDR2 are KGHSH and LQKENI. The CDR3 runs 15 residues. This CDR3 reads CASSPGGRGNQPQHF. As DNA, the CDR3 is TGTGCCAGCTCACCGGGTGGCAGGGGCAATCAGCCCCAGCATTTT.

The chain links TRBV30 to TRBJ2-2; D unclear. CDR3 length: 13 amino acids. Germline CDR1 reads GTSNPN; CDR2 reads SVGIG (reference sequence). Trimming removed 3 bases at V and 4 bases at J, with 9 bases between. The CDR3 protein is CAWRPLLTGELFF. The CDR3 DNA reads TGTGCCTGGAGACCCCTCCTCACCGGGGAGCTGTTTTTT.

The J gene is TRBJ2-2, the V gene TRBV11-3, with D maybe TRBD2 (7 bases). CDR3 size: 16 residues. CDR1 and CDR2 from the germline V gene are SGHNT and YENEEA. V gave up 5 bases and J gave up 3 bases, with 16 bases separating them. The CDR3 DNA follows: TGTGCCAGCAGCCTCCCACGGGGGGCCTACACCGGGGAGCTGTTTTTT. Its translation: CASSLPRGAYTGELFF.

The sample holds a few counts of this clone. The chain combines TRBV19 with TRBJ1-6, with 7 bases that match TRBD1. Germline V gives CDR1 LNHDA, CDR2 SQIVND (reference sequence). The junction had 5 bases not matched to a gene; V was cut back by 6 bases and J by 6 bases. This CDR3 spans 14 amino acids. The CDR3 DNA reads as TGTGCCAGTAGGAGGGGGCTTGGTAATTCACCCCTCCACTTT. Its translation is CASRRGLGNSPLHF.